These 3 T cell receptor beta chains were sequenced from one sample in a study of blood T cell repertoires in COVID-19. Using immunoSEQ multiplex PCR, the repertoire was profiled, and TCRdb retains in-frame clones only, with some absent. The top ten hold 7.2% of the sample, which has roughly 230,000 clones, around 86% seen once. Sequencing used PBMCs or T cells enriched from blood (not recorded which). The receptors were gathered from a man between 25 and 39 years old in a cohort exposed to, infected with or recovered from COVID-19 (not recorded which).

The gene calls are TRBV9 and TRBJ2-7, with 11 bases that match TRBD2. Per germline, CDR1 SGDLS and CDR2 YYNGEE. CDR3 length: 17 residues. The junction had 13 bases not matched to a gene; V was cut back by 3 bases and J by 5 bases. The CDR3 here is CASSASVLAGAQDEQYF. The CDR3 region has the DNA TGTGCCAGCAGCGCCTCTGTACTAGCGGGGGCTCAAGACGAGCAGTACTTC.

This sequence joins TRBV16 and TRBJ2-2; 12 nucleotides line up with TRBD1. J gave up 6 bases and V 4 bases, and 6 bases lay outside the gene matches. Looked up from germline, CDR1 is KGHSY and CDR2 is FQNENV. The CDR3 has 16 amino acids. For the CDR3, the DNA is TGTGCCAGCAGCCCCCGGGACAGGGGGCGCGCCGGGGAGCTGTTTTTT. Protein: CASSPRDRGRAGELFF.

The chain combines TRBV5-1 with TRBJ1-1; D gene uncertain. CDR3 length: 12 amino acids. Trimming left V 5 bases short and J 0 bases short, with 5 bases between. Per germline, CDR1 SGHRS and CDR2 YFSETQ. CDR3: CASSTLNTEAFF. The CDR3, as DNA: TGCGCCAGCAGTACTTTGAACACTGAAGCTTTCTTT.